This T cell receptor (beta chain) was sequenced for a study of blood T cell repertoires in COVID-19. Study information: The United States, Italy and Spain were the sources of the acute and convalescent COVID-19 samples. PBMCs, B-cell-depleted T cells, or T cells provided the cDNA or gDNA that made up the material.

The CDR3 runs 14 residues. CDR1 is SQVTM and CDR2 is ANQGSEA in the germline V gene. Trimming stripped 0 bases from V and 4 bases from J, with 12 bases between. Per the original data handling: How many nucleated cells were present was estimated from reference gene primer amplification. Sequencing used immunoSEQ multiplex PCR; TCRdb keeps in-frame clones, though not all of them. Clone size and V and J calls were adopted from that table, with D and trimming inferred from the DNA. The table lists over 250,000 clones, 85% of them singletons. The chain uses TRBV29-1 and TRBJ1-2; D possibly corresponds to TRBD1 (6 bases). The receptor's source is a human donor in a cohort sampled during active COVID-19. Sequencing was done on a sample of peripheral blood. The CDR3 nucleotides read TGCAGCGTTGAAGAACCAGGGGCGTTCTATGGCTACACCTTC. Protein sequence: CSVEEPGAFYGYTF.